The 17 T cell receptor beta chains below were found in one sample sequenced in a study of blood T cell repertoires in COVID-19. Method: immunoSEQ multiplex PCR; TCRdb's copy keeps in-frame clones and lacks some. The sample consists of hundreds of thousands of clones, roughly 83% of them appearing once. Sequenced sample: peripheral blood. The source of these receptors is a man older than 75 with acute or convalescent COVID-19.

The chain links TRBV7-9 to TRBJ1-4; TRBD1 might be the D (6 bases). Germline-derived CDR1 and CDR2 are SEHNR and FQNEAQ (reference sequence). This CDR3 is 17 amino acids long. V was shortened by 5 bases and J by 7 bases, with 23 bases between the two germline ends. The CDR3 is CASSPNRGRGDSEKLFF. In DNA, the CDR3 is TGTGCCAGCAGCCCTAACCGTGGCAGGGGAGATAGTGAAAAACTGTTTTTT.

This clone has a single count. The chain carries TRBV24-1 and TRBJ2-3; D gene ambiguous. V was shortened by 1 base and J by 4 bases, with 8 bases between the two germline ends. The CDR3 is 14 amino acids. Germline V gene lookup returns CDR1 KGHDR and CDR2 SFDVKD. Here the CDR3 reads CATSDFPTPDTQYF. Here the CDR3 DNA reads TGTGCCACCAGTGATTTCCCTACGCCAGATACGCAGTATTTT.

The CDR3 loop reads CATSDLRPGGPSSYEQYF. CDR3 in DNA: TGTGCCACCAGTGATTTGCGACCTGGGGGCCCCAGCTCCTACGAGCAGTACTTC. The rearrangement uses TRBV24-1 and TRBJ2-7, with TRBD1 as a possible D gene (6 bases). This CDR3 is built from 18 residues. The germline V and J ends were trimmed by 0 bases and 0 bases, with 17 bases remaining between them. The germline V gene has CDR1 KGHDR and CDR2 SFDVKD.

The J gene is TRBJ1-1, the V gene TRBV3-1 (or the pseudogene TRBV3-2); the match to TRBD1 covers 7 bases. Germline CDR1 reads LGHDT; CDR2 reads YNNKEL (reference sequence). The V gene end was trimmed by 0 bases and the J gene end by 4 bases; junction bases not matched to a gene: 2. The CDR3 consists of 14 residues. Here the CDR3 reads CASSQEGTATEAFF. The CDR3 nucleotides read TGTGCCAGCAGCCAAGAGGGGACAGCCACTGAAGCTTTCTTT.

J is TRBJ1-4 and V is TRBV9, with D perhaps matching TRBD1 (5 bases). The CDR3 has 13 amino acids. The ends were cut back, 3 bases at V and 11 bases at J, with 14 bases in the middle. CDR1 and CDR2 (germline): SGDLS, YYNGEE. In DNA, the CDR3 is TGTGCCAGCAGCGACTCCCATAGGGGTAAACTGTTTTTT. Translation gives CASSDSHRGKLFF.

The J gene is TRBJ2-2, the V gene TRBV7-7, with TRBD2 as a possible D gene (6 bases). The CDR3 extends over 16 amino acids. Trimming stripped 6 bases from V and 5 bases from J, with 19 bases between. CDR1 is SSHAT and CDR2 is FNYEAQ in the germline V gene (reference sequence). Here the CDR3 reads CASSRLGAGRTGELFF. CDR3 DNA sequence: TGTGCCAGCAGTCGACTAGGGGCAGGGAGGACCGGGGAGCTGTTTTTT.

This chain uses TRBV7-7 with TRBJ2-2; the D gene is possibly TRBD1 (6 bases). V gave up 3 bases and J gave up 1 base, with 12 bases separating them. Germline V gene lookup returns CDR1 SSHAT and CDR2 FNYEAQ (reference sequence). This CDR3 is 16 amino acids long. CDR3 region: CASSLGRTVNTGELFF. The CDR3 region has the DNA TGTGCCAGCAGCTTGGGTCGGACAGTGAACACCGGGGAGCTGTTTTTT.

The chain joins TRBV5-5 to TRBJ2-2, with TRBD1 matching over 11 bases. Germline-derived CDR1 and CDR2 are SGHKS and YYEKEE (reference sequence). The CDR3 is made up of 16 amino acids. J lost 3 bases, V lost 4 bases, and 5 bases had no gene match. Here the CDR3 reads CASSTWTGGHTGELFF. CDR3 DNA sequence: TGTGCCAGCAGCACCTGGACAGGGGGCCACACCGGGGAGCTGTTTTTT.

The sample holds a few counts of this clone. This rearrangement joins TRBV18 to TRBJ1-5, with D possibly matching TRBD1 (6 bases). The CDR3 length is 14 residues. Trimming cost V 4 bases and J 2 bases, with 9 bases left between them. Germline assignment: CDR1 KGHSH and CDR2 LQKENI. CDR3 nucleotide sequence: TGTGCCAGCTCACAACAGGGTGGCAATCAGCCCCAGCATTTT. Translated: CASSQQGGNQPQHF.

This chain connects TRBV11-3 to TRBJ2-3; the D is unclear. Germline-derived CDR1 and CDR2 are SGHNT and YENEEA. Trimming removed 5 bases at V and 3 bases at J, with 6 bases between. CDR3 length equals 12 residues. As DNA, the CDR3 is TGTGCCAGCAGCCCCTCGACAGATACGCAGTATTTT. This translates into CASSPSTDTQYF. Filled out from reference TRBV11-3 and TRBJ2-3, the complete variable domain reads EAGVVQSPRYKIIEKKQPVAFWCNPISGHNTLYWYLQNLGQGPELLIRYENEEAVDDSQLPKDRFSAERLKGVDSTLKIQPAELGDSAVYLCASSPSTDTQYFGPGTRLTVL.

The chain has TRBV9 and TRBJ1-2; D is undetermined. Deletions cut 3 bases from V and 0 bases from J, with 12 bases between. The CDR3 contains 15 residues. CDR1 and CDR2 from the germline V gene are SGDLS and YYNGEE. Written as DNA, the CDR3 is TGTGCCAGCAGCGAGCGATCGGATACTAACTATGGCTACACCTTC. As protein: CASSERSDTNYGYTF.

The chain links TRBV3-1 (or the pseudogene TRBV3-2) to TRBJ1-5; TRBD1 matches 7 bases. This CDR3 region has 15 residues. With 5 bases clipped from V and 6 bases from J, the junction kept 10 bases outside the gene matches. Germline-derived CDR1 and CDR2 are LGHDT and YNNKEL (reference sequence). The CDR3 DNA reads TGTGCCAGCAGCAGTAACAGGGGTCGGGGTCAGCCCCAGCATTTT. It encodes CASSSNRGRGQPQHF.

This sequence joins TRBV7-9 and TRBJ1-4; the D gene is possibly TRBD1 (6 bases). V lost 8 bases to trimming and J lost 0 bases, with 19 bases between them. There are 17 residues in the CDR3. Germline V gene sequence: CDR1 SEHNR, CDR2 FQNEAQ (reference sequence). The CDR3 protein is CASVNVRGQPTNEKLFF. CDR3 bases: TGTGCCAGCGTTAATGTTCGAGGACAGCCAACTAATGAAAAACTGTTTTTT.

The V gene is TRBV5-4, the J gene TRBJ1-6; TRBD1 aligns across 8 bases. CDR1 SGHNT and CDR2 YYREEE come from the germline V gene (reference sequence). CDR3 length: 14 residues. V was pared by 1 base and J by 10 bases, with 4 bases of the junction left unmatched. This chain's CDR3 is CASSLNRGNSPLHF. The CDR3 coding sequence is TGTGCCAGCAGCTTGAACAGGGGGAACTCACCCCTCCACTTT. The variable domain in full, with the rest retrieved from reference TRBV5-4 and TRBJ1-6, is ETGVTQSPTHLIKTRGQQVTLRCSSQSGHNTVSWYQQALGQGPQFIFQYYREEENGRGNFPPRFSGLQFPNYSSELNVNALELDDSALYLCASSLNRGNSPLHFGNGTRLTVT.

V is TRBV18 and J is TRBJ1-2; tentatively, D is TRBD1 (6 bases). Germline CDR1 KGHSH, CDR2 LQKENI. The CDR3 contains 14 residues. V was clipped by 0 bases and J by 4 bases, with 9 bases between them. CDR3 amino acids: CASSPPGGGYGYTF. The DNA for the CDR3 is TGTGCCAGCTCACCACCTGGGGGCGGCTATGGCTACACCTTC.

The chain combines TRBV4-1 with TRBJ2-7, with D unresolved. Trimming left V 2 bases short and J 1 base short, with 9 bases between. Germline V gene lookup returns CDR1 MGHRA and CDR2 YSYEKL. The CDR3 covers 14 residues. CDR3 residues: CASSQPVRSYEQYF. The CDR3 coding sequence is TGCGCCAGCAGCCAACCAGTCCGTTCCTACGAGCAGTACTTC.

This clone was seen only a few times. This chain uses TRBV7-9 with TRBJ2-7; a possible D gene is TRBD1 (5 bases). Trimming removed 2 bases at V and 3 bases at J, with 8 bases between. The germline gives CDR1 SEHNR, CDR2 FQNEAQ (reference sequence). The CDR3 spans 13 residues. The CDR3 spells CASSLLRGYEQYF. In nucleotides, the CDR3 is TGTGCCAGCAGCTTACTAAGGGGCTACGAGCAGTACTTC. Full variable domain (remainder filled in from reference TRBV7-9 and TRBJ2-7): DTGVSQNPRHKITKRGQNVTFRCDPISEHNRLYWYRQTLGQGPEFLTYFQNEAQLEKSRLLSDRFSAERPKGSFSTLEIQRTEQGDSAMYLCASSLLRGYEQYFGPGTRLTVT.